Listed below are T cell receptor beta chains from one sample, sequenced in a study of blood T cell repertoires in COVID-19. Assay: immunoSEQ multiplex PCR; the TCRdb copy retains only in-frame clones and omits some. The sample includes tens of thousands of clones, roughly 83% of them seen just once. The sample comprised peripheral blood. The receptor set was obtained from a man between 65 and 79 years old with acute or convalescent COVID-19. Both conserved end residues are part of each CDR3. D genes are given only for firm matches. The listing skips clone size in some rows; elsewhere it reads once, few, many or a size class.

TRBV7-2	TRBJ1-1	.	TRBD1	CASSAQGGNTEAFF	TGTGCCAGCAGCGCACAGGGGGGGAACACTGAAGCTTTCTTT
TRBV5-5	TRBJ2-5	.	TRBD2	CASSLGEGPLSETQYF	TGTGCCAGCAGCTTGGGGGAGGGCCCTTTGTCGGAGACCCAGTACTTC
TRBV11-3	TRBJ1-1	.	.	CASSSIESTEAFF	TGTGCCAGCAGCTCAATCGAGAGCACTGAAGCTTTCTTT
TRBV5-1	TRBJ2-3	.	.	CASSIATSTTDTQYF	TGCGCCAGCAGCATCGCGACTAGTACCACAGATACGCAGTATTTT
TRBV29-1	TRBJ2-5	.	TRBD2	CSVDTSGRGETQYF	TGCAGCGTTGACACTAGCGGGAGGGGCGAGACCCAGTACTTC
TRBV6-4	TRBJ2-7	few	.	CASSPKAQEYF	TGTGCCAGCAGTCCAAAAGCCCAGGAGTACTTC
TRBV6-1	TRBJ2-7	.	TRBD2	CASSETGGLAGVNEQYF	TGTGCCAGCAGTGAGACAGGGGGACTAGCGGGAGTAAATGAGCAGTACTTC
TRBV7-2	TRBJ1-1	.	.	CASGRQILNTEAFF	TGTGCCAGCGGACGACAGATCTTGAACACTGAAGCTTTCTTT
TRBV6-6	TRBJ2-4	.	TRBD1	CASTYRTGWDIQYF	TGTGCCAGCACCTACCGGACAGGGTGGGACATTCAGTACTTC
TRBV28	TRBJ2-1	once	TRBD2	CASSSGSGVRSYNEQFF	TGTGCCAGCAGTTCCGGGAGCGGGGTACGCTCCTACAATGAGCAGTTCTTC
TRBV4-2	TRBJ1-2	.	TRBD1	CASSQDGLGGRRLGGYTF	TGTGCCAGCAGCCAAGATGGGTTAGGGGGCAGGCGCCTCGGTGGCTACACCTTC
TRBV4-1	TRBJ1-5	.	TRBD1	CASSLQGAPGQPQHF	TGCGCCAGCAGCCTTCAGGGGGCCCCTGGGCAGCCCCAGCATTTT